This TCR beta chain was captured in a study of blood T cell repertoires in COVID-19. Sequencing was performed with immunoSEQ multiplex PCR; in TCRdb, only in-frame clones are kept and a portion is missing. In the table there are some 450,000 clones, approximately 90% of which are singletons. V was shortened by 3 bases and J by 6 bases, with 10 bases between the two germline ends. This CDR3 is built from 13 residues. Germline V gene sequence: CDR1 MNHEY, CDR2 SMNVEV (reference sequence). The J gene is TRBJ2-3, the V gene TRBV27; no reliable D call. Sequencing was done on a sample of peripheral blood. This TCR came from a woman in her forties or fifties with COVID-19, enrolled during active disease. The CDR3 reads CASSFGGSDTQYF. The CDR3 DNA is TGTGCCAGCAGTTTCGGCGGCTCCGATACGCAGTATTTT.